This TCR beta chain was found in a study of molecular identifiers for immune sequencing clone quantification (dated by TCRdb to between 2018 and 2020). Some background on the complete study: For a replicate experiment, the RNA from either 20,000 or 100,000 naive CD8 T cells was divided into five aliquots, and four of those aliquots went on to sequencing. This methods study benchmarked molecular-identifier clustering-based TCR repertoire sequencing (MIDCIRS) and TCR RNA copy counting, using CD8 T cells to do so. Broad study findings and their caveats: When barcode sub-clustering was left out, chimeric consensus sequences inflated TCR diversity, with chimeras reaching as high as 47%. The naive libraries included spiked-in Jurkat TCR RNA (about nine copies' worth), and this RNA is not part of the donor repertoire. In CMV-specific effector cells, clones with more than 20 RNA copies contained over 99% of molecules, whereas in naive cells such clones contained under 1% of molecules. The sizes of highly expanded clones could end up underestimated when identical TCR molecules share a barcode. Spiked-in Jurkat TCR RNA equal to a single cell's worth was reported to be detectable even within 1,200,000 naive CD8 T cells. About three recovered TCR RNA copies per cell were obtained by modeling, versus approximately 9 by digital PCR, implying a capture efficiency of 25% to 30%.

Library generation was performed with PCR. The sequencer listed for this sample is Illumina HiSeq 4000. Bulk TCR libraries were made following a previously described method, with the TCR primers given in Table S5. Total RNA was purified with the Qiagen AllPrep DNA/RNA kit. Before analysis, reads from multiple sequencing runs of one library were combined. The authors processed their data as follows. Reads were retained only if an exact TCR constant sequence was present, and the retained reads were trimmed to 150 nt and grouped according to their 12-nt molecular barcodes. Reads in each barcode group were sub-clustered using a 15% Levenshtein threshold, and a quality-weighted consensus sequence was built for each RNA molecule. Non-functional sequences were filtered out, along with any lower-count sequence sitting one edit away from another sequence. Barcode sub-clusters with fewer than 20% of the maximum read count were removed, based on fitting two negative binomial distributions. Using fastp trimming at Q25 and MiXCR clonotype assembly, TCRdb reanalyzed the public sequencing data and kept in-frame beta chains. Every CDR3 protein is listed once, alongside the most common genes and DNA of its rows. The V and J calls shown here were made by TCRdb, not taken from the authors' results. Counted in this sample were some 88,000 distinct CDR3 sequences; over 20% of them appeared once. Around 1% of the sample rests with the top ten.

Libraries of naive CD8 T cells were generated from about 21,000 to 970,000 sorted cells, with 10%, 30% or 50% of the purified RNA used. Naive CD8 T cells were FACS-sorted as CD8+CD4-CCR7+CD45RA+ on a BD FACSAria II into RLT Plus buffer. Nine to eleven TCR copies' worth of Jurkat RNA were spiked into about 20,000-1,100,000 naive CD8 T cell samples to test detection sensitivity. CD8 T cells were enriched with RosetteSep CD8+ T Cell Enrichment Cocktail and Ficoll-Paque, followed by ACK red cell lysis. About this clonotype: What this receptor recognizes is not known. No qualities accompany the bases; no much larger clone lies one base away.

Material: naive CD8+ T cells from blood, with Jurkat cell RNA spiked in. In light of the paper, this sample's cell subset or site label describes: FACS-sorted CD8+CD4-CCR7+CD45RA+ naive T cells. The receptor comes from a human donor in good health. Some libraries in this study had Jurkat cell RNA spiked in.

The CDR3 reads CATGQGNSYEQYF. The DNA sequence is as follows: TGTGCCACCGGGCAGGGGAATTCCTACGAGCAGTACTTC. The sequence joins TRBV15 to TRBJ2-7; tentative D gene TRBD1, with 6 bases matching. V is reduced by 8 bases and J by 1 base, leaving a spacing of 12 bases between them. The CDR3 sequence holds 13 residues, the cysteine and phenylalanine included. Only CDR3 DNA is held: 39 bases, read in frame from base 1. CDR1 and CDR2 are drawn from the germline V gene (reference sequence): LNHNV, YYDKDF.